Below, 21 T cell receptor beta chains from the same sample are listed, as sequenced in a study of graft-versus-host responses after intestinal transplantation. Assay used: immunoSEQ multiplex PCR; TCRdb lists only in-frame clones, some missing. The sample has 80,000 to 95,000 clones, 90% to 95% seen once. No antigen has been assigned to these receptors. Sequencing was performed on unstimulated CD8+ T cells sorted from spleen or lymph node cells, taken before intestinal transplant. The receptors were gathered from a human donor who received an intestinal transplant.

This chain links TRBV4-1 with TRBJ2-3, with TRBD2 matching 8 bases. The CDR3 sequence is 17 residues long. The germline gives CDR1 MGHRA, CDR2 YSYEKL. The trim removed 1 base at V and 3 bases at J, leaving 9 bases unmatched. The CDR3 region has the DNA TGCGCCAGCAGCCAAGGGGGCGGGGGGCGTTCAACAGATACGCAGTATTTT. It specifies CASSQGGGGRSTDTQYF.

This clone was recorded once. The chain's CDR3 is CASSFWDRGHNSPLHF. The CDR3 DNA reads TGTGCCAGCAGCTTCTGGGACAGGGGTCACAATTCACCCCTCCACTTT. The rearrangement uses TRBV11-2 and TRBJ1-6; 10 bases agree with TRBD1. From germline, CDR1 is SGHAT and CDR2 FQNNGV. This CDR3 has 16 amino acids. After removal of 3 bases from V and 7 bases from J, the junction contained 6 bases not matched to a gene.

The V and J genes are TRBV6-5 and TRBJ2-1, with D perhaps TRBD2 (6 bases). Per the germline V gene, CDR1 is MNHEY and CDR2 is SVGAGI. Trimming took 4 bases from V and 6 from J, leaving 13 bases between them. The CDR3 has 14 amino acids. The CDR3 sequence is CASSFTMGGNEQFF. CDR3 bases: TGTGCCAGCAGTTTCACAATGGGGGGCAATGAGCAGTTCTTC.

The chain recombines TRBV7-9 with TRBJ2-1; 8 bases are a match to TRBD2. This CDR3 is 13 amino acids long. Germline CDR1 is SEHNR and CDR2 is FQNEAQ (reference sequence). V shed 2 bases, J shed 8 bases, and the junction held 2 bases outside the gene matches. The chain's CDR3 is CASSLSTSDEQFF. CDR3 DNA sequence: TGTGCCAGCAGCTTATCGACTAGCGATGAGCAGTTCTTC.

The CDR3 DNA is TGCGCCAGCTCGAAAAGGGACAACTCCTACGAGCAGTACTTC. Encoded protein: CASSKRDNSYEQYF. The chain uses TRBV4-1 and TRBJ2-7; possibly TRBD1 for D (6 bases). CDR1 is MGHRA and CDR2 is YSYEKL in the germline V gene. With 8 bases removed from V and 0 bases from J, the gap between germline ends came to 14 bases. The CDR3 extends over 14 amino acids.

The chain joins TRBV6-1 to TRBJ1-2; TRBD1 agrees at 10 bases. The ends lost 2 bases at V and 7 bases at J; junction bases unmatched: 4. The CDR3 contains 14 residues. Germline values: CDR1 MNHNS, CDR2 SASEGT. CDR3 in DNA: TGTGCCAGCAGTGAACCCGGGACAGGGGTTGGCTACACCTTC. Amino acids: CASSEPGTGVGYTF.

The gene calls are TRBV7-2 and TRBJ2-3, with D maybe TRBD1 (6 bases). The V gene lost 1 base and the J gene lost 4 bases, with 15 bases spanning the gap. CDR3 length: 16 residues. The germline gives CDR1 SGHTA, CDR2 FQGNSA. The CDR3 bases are TGTGCCAGCAGCTTAGATAGTTGGGGGCTATCAGATACGCAGTATTTT. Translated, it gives CASSLDSWGLSDTQYF.

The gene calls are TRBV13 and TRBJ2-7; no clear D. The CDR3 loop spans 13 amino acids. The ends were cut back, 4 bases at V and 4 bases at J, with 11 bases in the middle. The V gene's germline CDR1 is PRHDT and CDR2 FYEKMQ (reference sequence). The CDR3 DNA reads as TGTGCCAGCAGCTCGCTCAATACTTACGAGCAGTACTTC. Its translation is CASSSLNTYEQYF.

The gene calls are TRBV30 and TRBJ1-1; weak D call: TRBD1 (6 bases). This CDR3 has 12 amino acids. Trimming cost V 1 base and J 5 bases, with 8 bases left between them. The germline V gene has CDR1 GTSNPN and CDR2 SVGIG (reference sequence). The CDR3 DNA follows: TGTGCCTGGAGTGAAGGGGGTACTGAAGCTTTCTTT. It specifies CAWSEGGTEAFF.

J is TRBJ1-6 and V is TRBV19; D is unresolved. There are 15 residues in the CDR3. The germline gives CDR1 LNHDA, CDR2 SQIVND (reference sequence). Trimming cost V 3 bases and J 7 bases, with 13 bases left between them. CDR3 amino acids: CASSIVQAGNSPLHF. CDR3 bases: TGTGCCAGTAGTATCGTCCAGGCGGGGAATTCACCCCTCCACTTT.

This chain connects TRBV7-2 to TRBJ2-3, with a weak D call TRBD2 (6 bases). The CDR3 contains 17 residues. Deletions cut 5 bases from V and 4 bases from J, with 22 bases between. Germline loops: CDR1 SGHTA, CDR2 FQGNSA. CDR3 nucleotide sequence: TGTGCCAGCAGCCACCCTGTAACGGGGGTTGCACCAGATACGCAGTATTTT. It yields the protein CASSHPVTGVAPDTQYF.

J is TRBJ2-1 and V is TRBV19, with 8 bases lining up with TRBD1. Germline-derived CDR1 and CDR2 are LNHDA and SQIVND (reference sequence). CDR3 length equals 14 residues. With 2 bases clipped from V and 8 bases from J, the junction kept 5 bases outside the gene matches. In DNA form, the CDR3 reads TGTGCCAGTAGTATACAGGGGGCAAATCATGAGCAGTTCTTC. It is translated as CASSIQGANHEQFF.

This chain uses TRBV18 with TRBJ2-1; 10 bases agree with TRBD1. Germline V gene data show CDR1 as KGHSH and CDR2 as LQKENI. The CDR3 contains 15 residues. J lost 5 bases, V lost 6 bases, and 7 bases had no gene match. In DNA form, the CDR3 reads TGTGCCAGCTCTCAGGCGGGACAGGGGCACAATGAGCAGTTCTTC. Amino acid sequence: CASSQAGQGHNEQFF.

The DNA for the CDR3 is TGTGCCAGCAGCACTGGACAGGGTAACTATGGCTACACCTTC. It codes for CASSTGQGNYGYTF. The chain employs TRBV9 and TRBJ1-2, with 8 bases that match TRBD1. Trimming took 4 bases from V and 1 from J; bases not matched to a gene: 3. This CDR3 region has 14 residues. Germline CDR1 and CDR2: SGDLS and YYNGEE.

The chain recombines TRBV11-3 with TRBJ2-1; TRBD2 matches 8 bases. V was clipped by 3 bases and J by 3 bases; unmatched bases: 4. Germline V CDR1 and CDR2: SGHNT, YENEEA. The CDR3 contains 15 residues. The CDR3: CASSFRSGGYNEQFF. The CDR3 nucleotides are TGTGCCAGCAGCTTTAGGAGCGGGGGCTACAATGAGCAGTTCTTC.

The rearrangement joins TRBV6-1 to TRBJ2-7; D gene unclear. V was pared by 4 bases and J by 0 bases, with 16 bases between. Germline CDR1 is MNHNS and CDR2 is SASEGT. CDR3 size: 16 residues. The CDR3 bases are TGTGCCAGCAGTGTACCTGCAGGTTCGTCCTCCTACGAGCAGTACTTC. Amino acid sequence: CASSVPAGSSSYEQYF.

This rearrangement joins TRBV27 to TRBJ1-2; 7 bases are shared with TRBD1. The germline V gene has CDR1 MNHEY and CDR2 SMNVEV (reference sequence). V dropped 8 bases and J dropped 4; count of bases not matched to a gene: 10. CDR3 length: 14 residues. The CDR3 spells CASGSGQAVYGYTF. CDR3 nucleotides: TGTGCCAGCGGATCCGGACAGGCGGTCTATGGCTACACCTTC.

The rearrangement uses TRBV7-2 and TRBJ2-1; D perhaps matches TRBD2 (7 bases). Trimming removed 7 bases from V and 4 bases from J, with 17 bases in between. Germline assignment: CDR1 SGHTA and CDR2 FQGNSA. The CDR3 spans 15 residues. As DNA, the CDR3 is TGTGCCAGCACCAAGGGGGGGGCGGCGTACAATGAGCAGTTCTTC. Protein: CASTKGGAAYNEQFF. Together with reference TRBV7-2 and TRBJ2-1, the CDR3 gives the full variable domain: GAGVSQSPSNKVTEKGKDVELRCDPISGHTALYWYRQSLGQGLEFLIYFQGNSAPDKSGLPSDRFSAERTGGSVSTLTIQRTQQEDSAVYLCASTKGGAAYNEQFFGPGTRLTVL.

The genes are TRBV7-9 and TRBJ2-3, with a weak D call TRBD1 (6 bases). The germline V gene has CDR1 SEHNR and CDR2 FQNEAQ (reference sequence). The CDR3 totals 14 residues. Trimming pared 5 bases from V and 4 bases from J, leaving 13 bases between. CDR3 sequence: CASSPWTEPDTQYF. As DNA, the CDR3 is TGTGCCAGCAGCCCTTGGACAGAGCCAGATACGCAGTATTTT.

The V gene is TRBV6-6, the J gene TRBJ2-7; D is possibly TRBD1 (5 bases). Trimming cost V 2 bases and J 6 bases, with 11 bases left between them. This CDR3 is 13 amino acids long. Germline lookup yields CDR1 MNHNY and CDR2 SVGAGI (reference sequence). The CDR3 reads CASSYEPGPEQYF. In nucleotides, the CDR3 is TGTGCCAGCAGTTACGAGCCAGGGCCCGAGCAGTACTTC.

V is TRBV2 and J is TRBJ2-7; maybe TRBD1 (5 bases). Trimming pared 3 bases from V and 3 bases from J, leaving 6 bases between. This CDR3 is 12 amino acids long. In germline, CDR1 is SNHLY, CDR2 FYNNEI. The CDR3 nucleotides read TGTGCCAGCAGTGACAGGGACTACGAGCAGTACTTC. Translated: CASSDRDYEQYF.